A single sample gave rise to the 25 T cell receptor beta chains below, sequenced in a study of blood T cell repertoires in COVID-19. Profiling relied on immunoSEQ multiplex PCR, and the TCRdb table lists in-frame clones only, not all of them. Of 120,000 or so clones listed, over 75% were seen once; the top ten hold under 3%. The sequencing sample was made of peripheral blood. Receptors were obtained from a man over 45 with acute or convalescent COVID-19.

V and J are TRBV23-1 and TRBJ2-5; no firm D call. TRBV23-1 is treated as an ORF (open reading frame) with a function not yet certain. The CDR3 loop spans 17 amino acids. Trimming stripped 6 bases from V and 2 bases from J, with 22 bases between. CDR3 in amino acids: CASSPRRMQVGQETQYF. CDR3 DNA: TGCGCCAGCAGCCCACGTAGGATGCAGGTTGGTCAAGAGACCCAGTACTTC.

This chain connects TRBV18 to TRBJ1-3; 7 nucleotides match TRBD1. Unmatched junction bases numbered 5, after V lost 8 bases and J lost 4 bases. The CDR3 length is 13 residues. Germline V gene data show CDR1 as KGHSH and CDR2 as LQKENI. CDR3 residues: CASTDREGNTIYF. The CDR3 nucleotides are TGTGCCAGCACCGACAGGGAGGGAAACACCATATATTTT.

V and J are TRBV7-8 and TRBJ1-2; D perhaps matches TRBD1 (5 bases). Germline CDR1 and CDR2: SGHVS and FQNEAQ. V dropped 1 base and J dropped 0 bases, with 12 bases sitting between them. The CDR3 has 16 residues. The CDR3 sequence is CASSLVGGETNYGYTF. The CDR3 coding sequence is TGTGCCAGCAGCTTAGTCGGAGGGGAAACTAACTATGGCTACACCTTC.

J is TRBJ2-1 and V is TRBV4-2; possible D gene TRBD2, 7 bases. CDR1 LGHNA and CDR2 YNFKEQ come from the germline V gene. The CDR3 consists of 15 residues. Trimming pared 1 base from V and 7 bases from J, leaving 14 bases between. CDR3 sequence (DNA): TGTGCCAGCAGCCAAGTGGGGGGGGCTCTGAATGAGCAGTTCTTC. It specifies CASSQVGGALNEQFF.

The rearrangement uses TRBV5-1 and TRBJ2-3, with 9 nucleotides matching TRBD2. This CDR3 region has 14 residues. From germline, CDR1 is SGHRS and CDR2 YFSETQ. Trimming removed 4 bases from V and 5 bases from J; junction bases left unmatched: 5. This chain's CDR3 is CASSLSGRLDTQYF. The CDR3 DNA reads TGCGCCAGCAGCCTCAGCGGGAGGTTAGATACGCAGTATTTT.

As concerns this clone: The same CDR3 is also encoded by other DNA sequences in this sample. The rearrangement links TRBV7-3 to TRBJ2-2; D perhaps matches TRBD1 (5 bases). This CDR3 has 20 residues. With 1 base removed from V and 3 bases from J, the gap between germline ends came to 24 bases. The germline V gene has CDR1 SGHTA and CDR2 FQGTGA. CDR3 residues: CASSLKGFHLASPDTGELFF. The CDR3, as DNA: TGTGCCAGCAGCTTAAAGGGGTTCCATTTAGCCTCGCCCGACACCGGGGAGCTGTTTTTT.

The chain uses TRBV18 and TRBJ2-7, with 8 positions matching TRBD2. With V trimmed by 4 bases and J by 1 base, 9 bases remained unmatched. This CDR3 contains 16 residues. Per the germline V gene, CDR1 is KGHSH and CDR2 is LQKENI. The CDR3 spells CASSLGGSGSSYEQYF. The CDR3 nucleotides are TGTGCCAGCTCACTGGGTGGGAGCGGGAGTTCCTACGAGCAGTACTTC.

This clone came up once. The chain joins TRBV3-1 (or the pseudogene TRBV3-2) to TRBJ2-1, with 14 nucleotides matching TRBD2. Germline CDR1 and CDR2: LGHDT and YNNKEL (reference sequence). The CDR3 runs 18 residues. V was pared by 0 bases and J by 4 bases, with 5 bases of the junction left unmatched. CDR3 bases: TGTGCCAGCAGCCAAGATGGGACTAGCGGGGGTTTTTACAATGAGCAGTTCTTC. Translated, it gives CASSQDGTSGGFYNEQFF.

This clone showed up just once. V usage is TRBV4-1 and J usage is TRBJ1-1; D is ambiguous. The CDR3 covers 15 residues. V gave up 0 bases and J gave up 1 base, with 9 bases separating them. Germline V gives CDR1 MGHRA, CDR2 YSYEKL. The chain's CDR3 is CASSQDDGPNTEAFF. The CDR3 nucleotides read TGCGCCAGCAGCCAAGATGATGGGCCGAACACTGAAGCTTTCTTT.

This rearrangement joins TRBV19 to TRBJ1-6, with 7 bases matching TRBD1. J lost 9 bases, V lost 3 bases, and 5 bases had no gene match. The CDR3 sequence is 14 residues long. Germline-derived CDR1 and CDR2 are LNHDA and SQIVND (reference sequence). CDR3: CASSMGTAPSPLHF. The CDR3 DNA reads as TGTGCCAGTAGTATGGGGACAGCACCTTCACCCCTCCACTTT.

The sample holds a few counts of this clone. V is TRBV7-9 and J is TRBJ1-2; D is unresolved. CDR3 length: 14 residues. V gave up 1 base and J gave up 8 bases, with 14 bases separating them. The germline CDR1 and CDR2 sequences are SEHNR and FQNEAQ (reference sequence). The CDR3 is CASSLEVREGGYTF. CDR3 in DNA: TGTGCCAGCAGCTTAGAGGTCAGAGAGGGCGGCTACACCTTC.

V gene TRBV6-5 combines with J gene TRBJ2-2, with D possibly matching TRBD1 (6 bases). The CDR3 totals 14 residues. Germline CDR1 is MNHEY and CDR2 is SVGAGI. V was trimmed by 4 bases and J by 3 bases, leaving 9 bases between them. For the CDR3, the DNA is TGTGCCAGCAGTTCACAGGGCGACACCGGGGAGCTGTTTTTT. Amino acids: CASSSQGDTGELFF.

The V and J genes are TRBV19 and TRBJ1-2; 9 nucleotides agree with TRBD1. Germline CDR1 reads LNHDA; CDR2 reads SQIVND (reference sequence). This CDR3 is built from 15 residues. The V segment lost 4 bases and the J segment 0 bases; nucleotides outside the gene matches: 3. The CDR3 DNA follows: TGTGCCAGTAGTACCGGGACAGGGTCTAACTATGGCTACACCTTC. Translation gives CASSTGTGSNYGYTF.

The chain couples TRBV4-1 to TRBJ2-7; 8 bases line up with TRBD2. The CDR3 spans 18 residues. Germline V gene data show CDR1 as MGHRA and CDR2 as YSYEKL. V was pared by 1 base and J by 0 bases, with 11 bases of the junction left unmatched. CDR3 region: CASSQVSLAGPSSYEQYF. The CDR3 DNA follows: TGCGCCAGCAGCCAAGTAAGTCTAGCGGGCCCCAGCTCCTACGAGCAGTACTTC.

The chain employs TRBV9 and TRBJ2-7; 7 nucleotides match TRBD1. V lost 0 bases and J lost 3; bases outside the gene matches: 9. The CDR3 length is 16 residues. Germline V gene sequence: CDR1 SGDLS, CDR2 YYNGEE. The CDR3 loop is CASSVVSGQKFYEQYF. DNA for the CDR3: TGTGCCAGCAGCGTAGTGTCGGGACAGAAGTTCTACGAGCAGTACTTC.

V is TRBV7-8 and J is TRBJ2-3, with TRBD2 identical over 7 bases. Trimming cost V 0 bases and J 2 bases; bases outside gene matches: 5. The CDR3 totals 16 residues. CDR1 is SGHVS and CDR2 is FQNEAQ in the germline V gene. CDR3 sequence reads: CASSLAGGHPTDTQYF. As DNA, the CDR3 is TGTGCCAGCAGCTTAGCGGGAGGGCACCCCACAGATACGCAGTATTTT. Based on the CDR3 plus reference TRBV7-8 and TRBJ2-3, the full variable domain is GAGVSQSPRYKVAKRGQDVALRCDPISGHVSLFWYQQALGQGPEFLTYFQNEAQLDKSGLPSDRFFAERPEGSVSTLKIQRTQQEDSAVYLCASSLAGGHPTDTQYFGPGTRLTVL.

The chain joins TRBV5-6 to TRBJ1-5; TRBD1 matches 7 bases. The length of the CDR3 is 17 residues. Germline V gene sequence: CDR1 SGHDT, CDR2 YYEEEE. The V and J ends lost 1 base and 0 bases, in that order; junction bases with no gene match: 7. CDR3 nucleotide sequence: TGTGCCAGCAGCTTGTCCACAGGGGCGTATAGCAATCAGCCCCAGCATTTT. It encodes CASSLSTGAYSNQPQHF. The full variable domain, its missing parts supplied by reference TRBV5-6 and TRBJ1-5, is DAGVTQSPTHLIKTRGQQVTLRCSPKSGHDTVSWYQQALGQGPQFIFQYYEEEERQRGNFPDRFSGHQFPNYSSELNVNALLLGDSALYLCASSLSTGAYSNQPQHFGDGTRLSIL.

The CDR3 reads CASSSQGAGANEKLFF. CDR3 bases: TGTGCCAGCAGCTCACAGGGGGCGGGAGCTAATGAAAAACTGTTTTTT. This chain uses TRBV5-4 with TRBJ1-4; TRBD1 matches 9 bases. J lost 3 bases, V lost 3 bases, and 6 bases had no gene match. This CDR3 has 16 residues. CDR1 and CDR2 from the germline V gene are SGHNT and YYREEE (reference sequence). The full variable domain, in which reference TRBV5-4 and TRBJ1-4 provide the parts outside the CDR3, is ETGVTQSPTHLIKTRGQQVTLRCSSQSGHNTVSWYQQALGQGPQFIFQYYREEENGRGNFPPRFSGLQFPNYSSELNVNALELDDSALYLCASSSQGAGANEKLFFGSGTQLSVL.

This clone was detected a few times. The gene calls are TRBV7-9 and TRBJ2-5; D may be TRBD1 (6 bases). V was shortened by 4 bases and J by 6 bases, with 24 bases between the two germline ends. CDR3 size: 17 residues. Per the germline V gene, CDR1 is SEHNR and CDR2 is FQNEAQ (reference sequence). The CDR3 bases are TGTGCCAGCAGCTCCAAGATGGACAGCGATCCCCCCAAGACCCAGTACTTC. Amino acids: CASSSKMDSDPPKTQYF.

This chain uses TRBV11-3 with TRBJ2-1; TRBD1 might be the D (5 bases). Germline lookup yields CDR1 SGHNT and CDR2 YENEEA. The CDR3 has 13 amino acids. The V end was cut by 2 bases, the J end by 7 bases, with 9 bases between. As DNA, the CDR3 is TGTGCCAGCAGCTTATCCAGGGTTAATGAGCAGTTCTTC. Protein: CASSLSRVNEQFF.

This rearrangement joins TRBV28 to TRBJ1-2; D remains ambiguous. The CDR3 is made up of 13 amino acids. V lost 5 bases, J lost 7 bases, and 14 bases lay in between. Germline V gene sequence: CDR1 MDHEN, CDR2 SYDVKM. The CDR3 spells CASSPDGGTGYTF. The CDR3 nucleotides read TGTGCCAGCAGTCCCGATGGAGGAACTGGCTACACCTTC.

This chain uses TRBV19 with TRBJ1-3; possible D gene TRBD1, 6 bases. V was cut by 3 bases and J by 3 bases, with 15 bases left in between. Per germline, CDR1 LNHDA and CDR2 SQIVND (reference sequence). This CDR3 region has 16 residues. The CDR3 nucleotides read TGTGCCAGTAGTATCAACCGGCAGGGGCTTGGAAACACCATATATTTT. Translation gives CASSINRQGLGNTIYF.

The rearrangement uses TRBV7-6 and TRBJ2-7; 10 bases line up with TRBD2. V lost 4 bases and J lost 2; bases outside the gene matches: 11. The CDR3 length is 17 residues. From germline, CDR1 is SGHVS and CDR2 FNYEAQ. Here the CDR3 reads CASSSQGGSGRAYEQYF. The CDR3 nucleotides are TGTGCCAGCAGCTCTCAGGGGGGAAGCGGGAGGGCCTACGAGCAGTACTTC.

The genes are TRBV11-2 and TRBJ1-1, with D perhaps TRBD1 (5 bases). The CDR3 is 13 amino acids. The germline V and J ends were trimmed by 5 bases and 10 bases, with 17 bases remaining between them. In germline, CDR1 is SGHAT, CDR2 FQNNGV. In nucleotides, the CDR3 is TGTGCCAGCAGCCGCGGGGAGGGGAGGCGAGCTTTCTTT. Translated: CASSRGEGRRAFF.

The chain employs TRBV28 and TRBJ2-7; 12 nucleotides match TRBD2. CDR3 size: 16 residues. The V and J ends lost 6 bases and 7 bases, in that order; junction bases with no gene match: 13. The germline CDR1 and CDR2 sequences are MDHEN and SYDVKM. The DNA for the CDR3 is TGTGCCAGCAGCTCGATTGGACTAGCGGGATTTCGGGAGCAGTACTTC. Translating it yields CASSSIGLAGFREQYF.